This T cell receptor beta chain was identified during a study of shared clonotypes between healthy human individuals. Overall study context: A donor's plate count was three for CD4 naive and three for CD4 memory; CD8 naive had two and CD8 memory one. General observations from the study: Memory subsets generally showed smaller estimated richness than naive subsets did. Sampling covered nothing but blood. Tissue TCR repertoires likely differ from those found in blood.

Replicate PCRs for sorted subsets used about 200 ng DNA; this equaled 33,000 or so T cell genomes. Assay used: immunoSEQ multiplex PCR; TCRdb lists only in-frame clones, some missing. Of roughly 2.1 million clones in the sample, roughly 91% were seen once. As for this clone: Its cognate antigen is unknown.

V was shortened by 1 base and J by 6 bases, with 16 bases between the two germline ends. CDR1 is LGHNA, CDR2 YSLEER, per germline. This CDR3 has 15 amino acids. CD8 cells classed as naive were CD45RO-negative and positively selected for CCR7, excluding terminally differentiated effector memory CD45RA+ cells. The chain joins TRBV4-3 to TRBJ2-7, with a tentative D call TRBD1 (5 bases). The sequenced sample was naive CD8+ T cells from PBMCs. The sequence was collected from a man in his late teens or twenties in good health. Some clones in this sample may be carry-over from other donors' samples. As DNA, the CDR3 is TGCGCCAGCAGCCAAGTGTGGCAGGGAATGGCCGAGCAGTACTTC. Protein product: CASSQVWQGMAEQYF.